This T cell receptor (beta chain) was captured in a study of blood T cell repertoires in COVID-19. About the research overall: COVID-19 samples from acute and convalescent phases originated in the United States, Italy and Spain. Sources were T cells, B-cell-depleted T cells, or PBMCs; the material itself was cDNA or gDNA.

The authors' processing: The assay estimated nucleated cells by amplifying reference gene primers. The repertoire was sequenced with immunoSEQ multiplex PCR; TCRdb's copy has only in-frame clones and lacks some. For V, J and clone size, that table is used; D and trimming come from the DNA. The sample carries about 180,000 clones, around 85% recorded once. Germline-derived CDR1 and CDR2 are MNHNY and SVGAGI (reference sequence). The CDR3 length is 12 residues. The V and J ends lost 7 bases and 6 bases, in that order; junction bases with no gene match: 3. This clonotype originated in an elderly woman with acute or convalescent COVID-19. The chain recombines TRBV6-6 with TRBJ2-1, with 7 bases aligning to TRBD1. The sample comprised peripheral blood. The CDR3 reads CASNDRANEQFF. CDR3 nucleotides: TGTGCCAGCAACGACAGGGCCAATGAGCAGTTCTTC.